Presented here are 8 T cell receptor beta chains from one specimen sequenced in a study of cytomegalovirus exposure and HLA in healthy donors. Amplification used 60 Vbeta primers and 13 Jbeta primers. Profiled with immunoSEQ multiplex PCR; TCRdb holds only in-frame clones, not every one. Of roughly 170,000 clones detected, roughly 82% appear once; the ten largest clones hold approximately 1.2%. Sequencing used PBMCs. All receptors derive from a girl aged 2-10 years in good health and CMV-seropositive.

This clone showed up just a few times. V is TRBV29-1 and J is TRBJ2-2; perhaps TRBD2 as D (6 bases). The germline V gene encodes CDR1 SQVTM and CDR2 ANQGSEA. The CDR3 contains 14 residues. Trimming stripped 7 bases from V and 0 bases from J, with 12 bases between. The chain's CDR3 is CSALASSNTGELFF. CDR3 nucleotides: TGCAGCGCACTAGCTTCGTCGAACACCGGGGAGCTGTTTTTT.

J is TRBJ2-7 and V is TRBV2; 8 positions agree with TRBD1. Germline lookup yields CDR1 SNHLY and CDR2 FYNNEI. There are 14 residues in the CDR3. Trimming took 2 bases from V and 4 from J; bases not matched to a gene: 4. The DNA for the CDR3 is TGTGCCAGCAGTGAATGGGACAGGACTTACGAGCAGTACTTC. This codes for CASSEWDRTYEQYF.

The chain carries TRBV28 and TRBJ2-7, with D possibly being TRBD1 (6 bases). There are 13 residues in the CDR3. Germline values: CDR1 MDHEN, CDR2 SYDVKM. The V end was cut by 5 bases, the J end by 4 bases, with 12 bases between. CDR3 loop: CASSPFGQYEQYF. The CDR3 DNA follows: TGTGCCAGCAGTCCCTTTGGACAGTACGAGCAGTACTTC.

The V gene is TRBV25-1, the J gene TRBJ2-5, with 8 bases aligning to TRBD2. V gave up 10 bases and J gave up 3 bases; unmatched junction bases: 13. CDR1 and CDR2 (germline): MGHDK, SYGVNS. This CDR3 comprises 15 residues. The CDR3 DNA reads TGTGCCACGGCTAGCGGGCGAAAAATGAAAGAGACCCAGTACTTC. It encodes CATASGRKMKETQYF.

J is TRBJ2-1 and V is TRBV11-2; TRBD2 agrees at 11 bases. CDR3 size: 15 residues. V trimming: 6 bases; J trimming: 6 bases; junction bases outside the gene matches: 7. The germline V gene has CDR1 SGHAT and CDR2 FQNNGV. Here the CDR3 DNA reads TGTGCCAGCAGGCCTACTAGCGGGAGCGGCAATGAGCAGTTCTTC. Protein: CASRPTSGSGNEQFF.

The CDR3 DNA reads TGTGCCAGCAGGACAGGGCAGAACACTGAAGCTTTCTTT. It encodes CASRTGQNTEAFF. The rearrangement joins TRBV28 to TRBJ1-1, with 7 bases lining up with TRBD1. The CDR3 extends over 13 amino acids. V shed 6 bases and J 1 base; nucleotides not matched to a gene: 2. The germline V gene has CDR1 MDHEN and CDR2 SYDVKM.

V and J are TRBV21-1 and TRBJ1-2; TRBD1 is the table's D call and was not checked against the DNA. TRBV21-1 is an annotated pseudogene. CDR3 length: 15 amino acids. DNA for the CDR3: TGTGCCAGCAGCCGACAAGGGACAGGGCCGTGTGGCTACACCTTC. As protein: CASSRQGTGPCGYTF.

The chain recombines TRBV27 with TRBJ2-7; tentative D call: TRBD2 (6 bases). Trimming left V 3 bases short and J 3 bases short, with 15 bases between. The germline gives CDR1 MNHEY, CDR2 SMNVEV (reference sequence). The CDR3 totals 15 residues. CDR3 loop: CASSFFGREFYEQYF. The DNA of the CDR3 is TGTGCCAGCAGTTTTTTCGGGAGAGAATTCTACGAGCAGTACTTC.